The clone carrying this TCR beta chain turned up a few times. The antigen is not known. The sample comes from a study of regulatory T cells in long-lasting Graves disease. Study-level information: Graves' disease counted as persistent after over 5 years of antithyroid drugs with positive TSH receptor antibodies.

The germline V gene has CDR1 KGHSH and CDR2 LQKENI. Trimming took off 3 bases at V and 5 bases at J, with 16 bases between the two ends. This CDR3 is built from 15 residues. Arm-PCR of CDR3 regions with iRepertoire HTBI primers generated TCR beta libraries. TCRdb re-derived calls from the multiplex PCR reads in MiXCR, one entry per CDR3 protein. The sample yields 350,000 to 500,000 distinct CDR3 sequences, under 25% seen once. As for time point: persistent/refractory GD, antithyroid drugs over 5 years with positive TRAb. PBMC RNA served as the TCR library source. Under American Thyroid Association guidelines, Graves' disease was diagnosed. Notes on the study in general: Whereas new patients shared 1,000 or so public clonotypes, persistent patients shared more, at under 3,500. Persistent cases favored TRBV28, TRBJ1-2 and TRBJ2-5.

Sequenced material: peripheral blood mononuclear cells (PBMCs), taken when the disease was refractory, from a patient treated with antithyroid drugs. This chain joins TRBV18 and TRBJ1-2, with D possibly matching TRBD1 (6 bases). The sequence was collected from a female donor with Graves disease. The CDR3 region is CASSPLTGALYGYTF. For the CDR3, the DNA is TGTGCCAGCTCACCTTTGACAGGCGCTCTGTATGGCTACACCTTC.